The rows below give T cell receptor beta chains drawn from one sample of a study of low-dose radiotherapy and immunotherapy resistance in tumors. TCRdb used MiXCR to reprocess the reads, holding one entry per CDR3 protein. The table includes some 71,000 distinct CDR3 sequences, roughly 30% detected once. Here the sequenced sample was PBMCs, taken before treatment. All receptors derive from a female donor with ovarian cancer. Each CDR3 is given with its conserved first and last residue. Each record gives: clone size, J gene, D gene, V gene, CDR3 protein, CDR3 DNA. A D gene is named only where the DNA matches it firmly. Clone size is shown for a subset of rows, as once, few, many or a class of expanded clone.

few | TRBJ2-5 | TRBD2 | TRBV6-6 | CASSKLPGLAGARQETQYF | TGTGCCAGCAGCAAACTACCGGGACTAGCGGGGGCCCGCCAAGAGACCCAGTACTTC
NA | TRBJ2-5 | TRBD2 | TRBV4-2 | CDSSRGTSGGESQYF | TGTGACAGCAGCCGGGGGACTAGCGGGGGTGAGTCCCAGTACTTC
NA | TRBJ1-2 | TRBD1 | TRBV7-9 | CASSPGGFRGGGYTF | TGTGCCAGCAGCCCAGGGGGGTTCCGGGGGGGTGGCTACACCTTC
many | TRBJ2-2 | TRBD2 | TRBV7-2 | CASSLGGGGTGELFF | TGTGCCAGCAGCTTAGGCGGGGGTGGTACCGGGGAGCTGTTTTTT
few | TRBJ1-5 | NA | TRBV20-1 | CSARDRAGGLNQPQHF | TGCAGTGCTAGAGATCGGGCAGGAGGATTAAATCAGCCCCAGCATTTT
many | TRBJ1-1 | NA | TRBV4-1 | CASSPLVAESTEAFF | TGCGCCAGCAGCCCCTTGGTAGCGGAGAGCACTGAAGCTTTCTTT
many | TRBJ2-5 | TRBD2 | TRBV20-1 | CSARDSSGLETQYF | TGCAGTGCTAGAGACAGTAGCGGGCTGGAGACCCAGTACTTC
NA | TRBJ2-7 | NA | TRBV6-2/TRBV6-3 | CASSYLGGEQYF | TGTGCCAGCAGTTATTTGGGGGGCGAGCAGTACTTC
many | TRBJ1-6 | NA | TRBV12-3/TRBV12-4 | CASSLRGINSPLHF | TGTGCCAGCAGTTTAAGGGGCATCAATTCACCCCTCCACTTT
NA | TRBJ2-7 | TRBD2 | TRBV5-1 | CASRDSGNPYEQYF | TGCGCCAGCAGAGACAGCGGGAATCCCTACGAGCAGTACTTC
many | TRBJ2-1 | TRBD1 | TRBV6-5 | CASSVQGFEQFF | TGTGCCAGCAGCGTACAGGGGTTTGAGCAGTTCTTC
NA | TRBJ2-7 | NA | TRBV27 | CASRPLGQVPSYEQYF | TGTGCCAGCAGACCTCTGGGGCAGGTACCTTCCTACGAGCAGTACTTC
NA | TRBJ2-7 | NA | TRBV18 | CASSPASPRSGEQYF | TGTGCCAGCTCACCAGCCAGTCCCCGCTCGGGGGAGCAGTACTTC
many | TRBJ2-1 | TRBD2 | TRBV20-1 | CSASGRGNEQFF | TGCAGTGCTAGCGGGAGGGGCAATGAGCAGTTCTTC
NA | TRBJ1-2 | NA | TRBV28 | CASSLLTGTYGYTF | TGTGCCAGCAGTTTACTCACAGGGACCTATGGCTACACCTTC
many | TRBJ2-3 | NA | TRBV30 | CAWSVVKTPGDTQYF | TGTGCCTGGAGTGTGGTGAAGACCCCGGGAGATACGCAGTATTTT
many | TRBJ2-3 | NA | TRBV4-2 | CASGRRRGRGTDTQYF | TGTGCCAGCGGCCGTCGGAGGGGGAGGGGCACAGATACGCAGTATTTT
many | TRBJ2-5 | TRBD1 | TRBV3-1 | CASTDRALQETQYF | TGTGCCAGCACCGACAGGGCCCTCCAAGAGACCCAGTACTTC
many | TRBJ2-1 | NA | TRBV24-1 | CATSDRGGVNEQFF | TGTGCCACCAGTGACCGCGGCGGGGTGAATGAGCAGTTCTTC
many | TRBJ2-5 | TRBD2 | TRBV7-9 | CASRISGGETQYF | TGTGCCAGCAGAATTAGCGGGGGGGAGACCCAGTACTTC
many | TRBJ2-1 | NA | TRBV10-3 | CAISILGATNEQFF | TGTGCCATCAGTATTTTGGGGGCTACTAATGAGCAGTTCTTC
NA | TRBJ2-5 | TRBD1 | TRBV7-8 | CASSPYRGLGETQYF | TGTGCCAGCAGCCCGTACAGGGGGTTGGGGGAGACCCAGTACTTC
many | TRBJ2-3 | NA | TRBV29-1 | CSVDRTARSDTQYF | TGCAGCGTTGATCGGACAGCCCGTTCGGATACGCAGTATTTT
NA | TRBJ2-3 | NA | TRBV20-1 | CSARDPGSTDTQYF | TGCAGTGCTAGAGATCCCGGTAGCACAGATACGCAGTATTTT
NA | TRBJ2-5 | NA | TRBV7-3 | CASSLLGPHPGETQYF | TGTGCCAGCAGCTTACTAGGCCCACACCCGGGCGAGACCCAGTACTTC
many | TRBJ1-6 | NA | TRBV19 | CASSRRGAARTNSPLHF | TGTGCCAGTAGTAGGCGGGGGGCAGCCCGGACTAATTCACCCCTCCACTTT
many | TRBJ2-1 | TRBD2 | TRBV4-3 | CASSQVGRSGRYNEQFF | TGCGCCAGCAGCCAAGTGGGTAGGAGCGGGAGGTACAATGAGCAGTTCTTC
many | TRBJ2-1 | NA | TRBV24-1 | CATSDLDRPSYNEQFF | TGTGCCACCAGTGATCTTGACCGTCCCTCCTACAATGAGCAGTTCTTC
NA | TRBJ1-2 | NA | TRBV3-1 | CASSQDLGPYGYTF | TGTGCCAGCAGCCAAGATCTGGGGCCCTATGGCTACACCTTC
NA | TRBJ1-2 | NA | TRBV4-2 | CASSQDRREGHGYTF | TGTGCCAGCAGCCAAGATCGGCGAGAGGGGCATGGCTACACCTTC
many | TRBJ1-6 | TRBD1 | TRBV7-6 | CASSRGTGDRTSPLHF | TGTGCCAGCAGCAGAGGGACAGGGGACCGAACTTCACCCCTCCACTTT
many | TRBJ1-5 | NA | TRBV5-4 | CASSREGGNQPQHF | TGTGCCAGCAGCAGGGAGGGGGGTAACCAGCCCCAGCATTTT
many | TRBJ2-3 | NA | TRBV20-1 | CSAARDTQYF | TGCAGTGCCGCCCGCGATACGCAGTATTTT
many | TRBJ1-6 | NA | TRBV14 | CASKDSYNSPLHF | TGTGCCAGTAAGGACTCCTATAATTCACCCCTCCACTTT
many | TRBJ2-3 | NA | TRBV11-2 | CASSLSGGPDTQYF | TGTGCCAGCAGCTTATCCGGGGGTCCAGATACGCAGTATTTT
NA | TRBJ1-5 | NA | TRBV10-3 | CAISVGGDGNQPQHF | TGTGCCATCAGTGTTGGCGGGGATGGCAATCAGCCCCAGCATTTT
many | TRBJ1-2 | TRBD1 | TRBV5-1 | CASSTGRAGTVLLEYGYTF | TGCGCCAGCAGCACAGGCCGAGCCGGGACAGTACTCTTGGAATATGGCTACACCTTC
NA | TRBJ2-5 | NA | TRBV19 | CASSIDSWAETQYF | TGTGCCAGTAGTATTGACAGTTGGGCGGAGACCCAGTACTTC
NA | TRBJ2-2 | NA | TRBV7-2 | CASSLGTGVTGELFFFFF | NA
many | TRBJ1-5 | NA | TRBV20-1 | CSSQVVQGTYQPQHF | TGCAGTTCCCAGGTAGTCCAGGGAACCTATCAGCCCCAGCATTTT
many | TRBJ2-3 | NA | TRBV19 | CASSIGGGTDTQYF | TGTGCCAGTAGTATCGGGGGAGGCACAGATACGCAGTATTTT
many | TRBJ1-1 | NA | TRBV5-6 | CASSPKGKGITEAFF | TGTGCCAGCAGCCCTAAAGGGAAGGGGATTACTGAAGCTTTCTTT
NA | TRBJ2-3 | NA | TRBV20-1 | CSARDQQDSHTDTQYF | TGCAGTGCTAGAGATCAACAGGACAGCCACACAGATACGCAGTATTTT
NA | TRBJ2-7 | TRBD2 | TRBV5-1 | CASTSAGSSYEQYF | TGCGCCAGCACATCAGCGGGGAGCTCCTACGAGCAGTACTTC
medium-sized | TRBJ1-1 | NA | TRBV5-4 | CASTGEGGRSEAFF | TGTGCCAGCACCGGAGAGGGGGGCCGGTCTGAAGCTTTCTTT
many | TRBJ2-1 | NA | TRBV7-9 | CASSLVRAYNEQFF | TGTGCCAGCAGCTTAGTTCGGGCCTACAATGAGCAGTTCTTC
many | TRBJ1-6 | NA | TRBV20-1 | CSAIQGSSSYFNSPLHF | TGCAGTGCTATACAGGGTTCGAGCTCCTATTTCAATTCACCCCTCCACTTT
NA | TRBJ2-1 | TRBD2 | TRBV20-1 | CSASSRLATYLPSNEQFF | TGCAGTGCTAGTAGCAGACTAGCGACTTACCTACCTAGCAATGAGCAGTTCTTC
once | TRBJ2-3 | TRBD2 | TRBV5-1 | CASSRTGGGPPDTQYF | TGCGCCAGCAGCCGTACTGGCGGGGGGCCCCCCGATACGCAGTATTTT
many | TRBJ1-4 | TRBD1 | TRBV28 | CASSLRQGFEKLFF | TGTGCCAGCAGTTTGAGACAGGGATTTGAAAAACTGTTTTTT